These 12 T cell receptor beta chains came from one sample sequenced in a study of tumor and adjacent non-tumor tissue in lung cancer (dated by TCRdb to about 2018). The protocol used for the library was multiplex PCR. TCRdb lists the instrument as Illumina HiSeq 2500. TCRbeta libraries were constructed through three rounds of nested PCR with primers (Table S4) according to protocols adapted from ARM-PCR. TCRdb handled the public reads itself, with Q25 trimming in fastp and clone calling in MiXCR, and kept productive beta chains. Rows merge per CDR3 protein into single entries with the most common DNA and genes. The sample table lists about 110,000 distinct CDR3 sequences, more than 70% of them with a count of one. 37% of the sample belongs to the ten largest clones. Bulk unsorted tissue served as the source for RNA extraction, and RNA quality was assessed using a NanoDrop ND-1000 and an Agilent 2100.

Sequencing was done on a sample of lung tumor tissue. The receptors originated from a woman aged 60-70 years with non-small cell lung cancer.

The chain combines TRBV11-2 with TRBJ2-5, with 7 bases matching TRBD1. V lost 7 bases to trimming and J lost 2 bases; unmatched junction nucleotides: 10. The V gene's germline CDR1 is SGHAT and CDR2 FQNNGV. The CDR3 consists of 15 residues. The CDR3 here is CASTKLGQAQETQYF. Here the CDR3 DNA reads TGTGCCAGCACCAAACTCGGACAGGCACAAGAGACCCAGTACTTC.

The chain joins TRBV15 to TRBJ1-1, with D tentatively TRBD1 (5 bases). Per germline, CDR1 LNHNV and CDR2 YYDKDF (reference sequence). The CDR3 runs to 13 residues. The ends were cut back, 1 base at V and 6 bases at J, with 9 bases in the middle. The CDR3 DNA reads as TGTGCCACCAGCAGAGGAGGGGTCCCTGAAGCTTTCTTT. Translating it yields CATSRGGVPEAFF. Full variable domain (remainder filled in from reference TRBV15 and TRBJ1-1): DAMVIQNPRYQVTQFGKPVTLSCSQTLNHNVMYWYQQKSSQAPKLLFHYYDKDFNNEADTPDNFQSRRPNTSFCFLDIRSPGLGDTAMYLCATSRGGVPEAFFGQGTRLTVV.

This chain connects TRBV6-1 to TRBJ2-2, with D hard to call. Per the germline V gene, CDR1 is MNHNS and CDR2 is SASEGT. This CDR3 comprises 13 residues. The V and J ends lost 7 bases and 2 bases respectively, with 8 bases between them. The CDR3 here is CASNVCNTGELFF. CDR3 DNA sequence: TGTGCCAGCAACGTATGCAACACCGGGGAGCTGTTTTTT.

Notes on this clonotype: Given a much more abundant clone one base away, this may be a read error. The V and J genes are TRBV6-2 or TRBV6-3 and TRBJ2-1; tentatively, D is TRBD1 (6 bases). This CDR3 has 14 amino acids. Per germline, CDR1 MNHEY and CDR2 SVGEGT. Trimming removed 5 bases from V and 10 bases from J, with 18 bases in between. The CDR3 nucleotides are TGTGCCAGCAGTAGCATGCTCACGAGGGGGGAGCAGTTCTTC. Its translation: CASSSMLTRGEQFF.

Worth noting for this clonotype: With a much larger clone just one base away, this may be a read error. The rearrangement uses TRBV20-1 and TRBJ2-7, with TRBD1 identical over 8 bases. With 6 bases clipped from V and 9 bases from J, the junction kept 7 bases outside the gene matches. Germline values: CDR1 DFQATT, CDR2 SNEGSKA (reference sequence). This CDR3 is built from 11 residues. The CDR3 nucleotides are TGCAGTGCCGAGGACAGGGTAGGGCAGTACTTC. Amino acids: CSAEDRVGQYF.

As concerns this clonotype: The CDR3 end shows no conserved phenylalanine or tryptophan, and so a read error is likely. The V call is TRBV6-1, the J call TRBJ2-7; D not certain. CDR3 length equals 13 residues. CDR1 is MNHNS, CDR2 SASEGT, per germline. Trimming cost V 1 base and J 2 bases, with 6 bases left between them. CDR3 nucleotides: TGTGCCAGCAGTGAAGTATTGGCCTACGAGCAGTACTCC. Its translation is CASSEVLAYEQYS.

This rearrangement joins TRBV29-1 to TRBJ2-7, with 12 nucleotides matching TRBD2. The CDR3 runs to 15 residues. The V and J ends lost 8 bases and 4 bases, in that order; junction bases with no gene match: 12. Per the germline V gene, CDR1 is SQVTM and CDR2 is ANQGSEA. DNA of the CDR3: TGCAGCATCGCAGCGGGACTAGCGGGCGATTACGAGCAGTACTTC. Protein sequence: CSIAAGLAGDYEQYF.

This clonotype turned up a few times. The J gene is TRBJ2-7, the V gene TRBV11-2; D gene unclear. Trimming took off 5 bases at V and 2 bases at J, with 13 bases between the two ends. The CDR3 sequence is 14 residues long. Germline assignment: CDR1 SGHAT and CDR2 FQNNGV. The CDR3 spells CASSPNAVTYEQYF. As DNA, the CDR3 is TGTGCCAGCAGCCCGAACGCGGTTACCTACGAGCAGTACTTC.

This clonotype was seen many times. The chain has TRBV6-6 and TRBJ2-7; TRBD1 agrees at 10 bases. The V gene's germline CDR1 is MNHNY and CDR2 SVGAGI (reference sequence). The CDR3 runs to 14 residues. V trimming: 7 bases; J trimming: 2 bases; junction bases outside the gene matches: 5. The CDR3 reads CASKPGQGTYEQYF. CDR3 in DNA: TGTGCCAGCAAACCGGGACAGGGGACCTACGAGCAGTACTTC.

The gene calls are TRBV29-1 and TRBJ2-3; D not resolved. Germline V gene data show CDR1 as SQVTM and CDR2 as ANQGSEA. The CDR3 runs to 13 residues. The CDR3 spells CIGRVGVTDTQYF. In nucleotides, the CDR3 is TGCATCGGCCGGGTTGGTGTCACAGATACGCAGTATTTT.

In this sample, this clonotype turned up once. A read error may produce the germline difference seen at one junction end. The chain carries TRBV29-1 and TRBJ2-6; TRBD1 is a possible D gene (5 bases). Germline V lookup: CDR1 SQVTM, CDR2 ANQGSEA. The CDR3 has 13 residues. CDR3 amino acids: CSAVSSGANVLSF. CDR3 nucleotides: TGCAGCGCTGTTTCCTCTGGGGCCAACGTCCTGTCTTTC.

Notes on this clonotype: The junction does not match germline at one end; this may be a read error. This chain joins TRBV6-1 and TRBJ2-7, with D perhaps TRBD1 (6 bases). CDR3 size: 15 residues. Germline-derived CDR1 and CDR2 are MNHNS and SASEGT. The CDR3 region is CASSEYGLGAYEHYF. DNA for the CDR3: TGTGCCAGCAGTGAATACGGATTGGGGGCCTACGAGCATTACTTC.